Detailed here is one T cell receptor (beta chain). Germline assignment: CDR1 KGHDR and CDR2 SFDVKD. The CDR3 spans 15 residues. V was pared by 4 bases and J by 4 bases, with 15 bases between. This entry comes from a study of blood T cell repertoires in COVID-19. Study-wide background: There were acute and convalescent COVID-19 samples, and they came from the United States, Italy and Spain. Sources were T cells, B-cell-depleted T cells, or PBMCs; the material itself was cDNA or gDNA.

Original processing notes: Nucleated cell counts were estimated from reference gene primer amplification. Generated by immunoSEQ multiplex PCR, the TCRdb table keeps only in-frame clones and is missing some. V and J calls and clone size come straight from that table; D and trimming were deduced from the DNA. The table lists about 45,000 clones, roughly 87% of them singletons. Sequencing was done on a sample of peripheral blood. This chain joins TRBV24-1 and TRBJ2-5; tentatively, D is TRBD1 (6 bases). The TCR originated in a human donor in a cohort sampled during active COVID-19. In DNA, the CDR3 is TGTGCCACCAGTGACACGACAGGTACCGGAGAGACCCAGTACTTC. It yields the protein CATSDTTGTGETQYF.